The clone carrying this T cell receptor (beta chain) was counted a few times. Its antigen is undetermined. This specimen includes other DNA sequences encoding the same CDR3. The data were obtained in a study of beta chain features in type 1 diabetes. Across the study: Patient and healthy donor groups were alike in age, gender and cell yields. Study results and caveats: More deletions and fewer insertions at VDJ junctions were found in patients with type 1 diabetes.

J gave up 2 bases and V 0 bases, and 0 bases lay outside the gene matches. The CDR3 spans 14 residues. Germline loops: CDR1 SGDLS, CDR2 YYNGEE. CD4+ naive, central memory, regulatory and stem cell-like memory subsets were isolated by sorting on CD45RO/CCR7/CD25/CD127/CD95/CD27. Investigators reverse transcribed all isolated RNA, so they sequenced expressed TCRB transcripts. Produced via immunoSEQ multiplex PCR; TCRdb's table is partial and in-frame only. Seen here are 620,000 or so clones, 15% to 18% observed once, and the top ten hold 0.09% to 0.095%. The specimen sequenced was naive CD4+ T cells from blood. The rearrangement joins TRBV9 to TRBJ2-7, with 9 nucleotides matching TRBD1. This sequence was found in a man aged 18 to 30 in good health. CDR3 loop: CASSVGQGAYEQYF. The CDR3 coding sequence is TGTGCCAGCAGCGTAGGACAGGGGGCCTACGAGCAGTACTTC.